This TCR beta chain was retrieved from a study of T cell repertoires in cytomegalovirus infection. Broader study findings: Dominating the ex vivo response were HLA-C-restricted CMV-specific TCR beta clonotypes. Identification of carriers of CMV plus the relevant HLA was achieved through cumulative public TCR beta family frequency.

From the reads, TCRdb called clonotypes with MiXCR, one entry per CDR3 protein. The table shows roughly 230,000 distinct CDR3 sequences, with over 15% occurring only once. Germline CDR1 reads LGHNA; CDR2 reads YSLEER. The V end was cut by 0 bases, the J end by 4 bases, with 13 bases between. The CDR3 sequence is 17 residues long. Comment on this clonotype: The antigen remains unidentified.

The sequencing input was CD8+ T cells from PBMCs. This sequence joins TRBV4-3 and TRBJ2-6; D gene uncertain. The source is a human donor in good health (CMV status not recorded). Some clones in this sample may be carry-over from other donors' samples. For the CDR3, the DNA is TGCGCCAGCAGCCAAGATCACAGATCGACCGGGGCCAACGTCCTGACTTTC. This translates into CASSQDHRSTGANVLTF.